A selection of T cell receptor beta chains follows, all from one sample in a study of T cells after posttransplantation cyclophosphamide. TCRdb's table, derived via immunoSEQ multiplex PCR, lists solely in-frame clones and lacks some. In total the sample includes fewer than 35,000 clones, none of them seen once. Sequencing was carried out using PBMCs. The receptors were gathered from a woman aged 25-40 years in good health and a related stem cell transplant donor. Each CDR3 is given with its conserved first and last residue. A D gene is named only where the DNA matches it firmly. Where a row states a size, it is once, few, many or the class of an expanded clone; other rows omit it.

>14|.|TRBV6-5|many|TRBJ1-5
TGTGCCAGCAGTATTCGGGCGGGGGGTCAGCCCCAGCATTTT
CASSIRAGGQPQHF
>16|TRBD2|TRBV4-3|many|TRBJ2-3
TGCGCCAGCAGCCTTGAGACTAGCGGGTACACAGATACGCAGTATTTT
CASSLETSGYTDTQYF
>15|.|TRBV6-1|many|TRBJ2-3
TGTGCCAGCAGTGAAGCGCTTGGGACTGGTTATACGCAGTATTTT
CASSEALGTGYTQYF
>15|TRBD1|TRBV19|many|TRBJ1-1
TGTGCCAGTAGCACCGGGACAGGGGTGCTCACTGAAGCTTTCTTT
CASSTGTGVLTEAFF
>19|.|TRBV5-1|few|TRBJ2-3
TGCGCCAGCAGTGGCGGTGCAGAGGGGGTGGTTGGTAGCACAGATACGCAGTATTTT
CASSGGAEGVVGSTDTQYF
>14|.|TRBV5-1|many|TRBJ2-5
TGCGCCAGCAGCACTATGACAGCCCAAGAGACCCAGTACTTC
CASSTMTAQETQYF
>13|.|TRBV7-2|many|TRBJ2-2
TGTGCCAGCAGACAGGACAACGCCGGGGAGCTGTTTTTT
CASRQDNAGELFF
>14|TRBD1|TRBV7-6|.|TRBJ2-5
TGTGCCAGCAGCAATCCCCCGGGACAGGTACTCGTGTACTTC
CASSNPPGQVLVYF
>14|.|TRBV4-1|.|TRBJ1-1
TGCGCCAGCAGCCAAAAGGGGCCCAACACTGAAGCTTTCTTT
CASSQKGPNTEAFF
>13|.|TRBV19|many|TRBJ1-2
TGTGCCAGTAGTATAGGCGGGGGGAATGGCTACACCTTC
CASSIGGGNGYTF
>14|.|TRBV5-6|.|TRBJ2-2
TGTGCCAGCAGCTTGTACTCGAACACCGGGGAGCTGTTTTTT
CASSLYSNTGELFF
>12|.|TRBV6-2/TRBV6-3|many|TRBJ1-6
TGTGCCAGCAGTTTCATTCGGTCACCCCTCCACTTT
CASSFIRSPLHF
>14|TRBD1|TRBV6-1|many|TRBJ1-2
TGTGCCAGCAGTGGACAGGGCAACAGTTATGGCTACACCTTC
CASSGQGNSYGYTF
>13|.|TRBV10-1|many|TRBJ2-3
TGCGCCAGCAGTGGCCAGGTCACAGATACGCAGTATTTT
CASSGQVTDTQYF
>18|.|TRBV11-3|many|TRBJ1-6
TGTGCCAGCAGCTTAGATCTGAGGTATTACTCCTATAATTCACCCCTCCACTTT
CASSLDLRYYSYNSPLHF
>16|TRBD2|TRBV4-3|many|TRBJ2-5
TGCGCCAGCAGCCAACAGGGACTAGCGGGGTCGGAGACCCAGTACTTC
CASSQQGLAGSETQYF
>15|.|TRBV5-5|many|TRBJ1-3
TGTGCCAGCAGCTTGAACCCTAGAACCGGAAACACCATATATTTT
CASSLNPRTGNTIYF
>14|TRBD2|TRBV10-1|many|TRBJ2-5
TGCGCCAGCAGAAATAGCGGGGACCAAGAGACCCAGTACTTC
CASRNSGDQETQYF
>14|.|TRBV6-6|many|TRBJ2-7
TGTGCCAGCAGTTATGGAACTAGCTCCTACGAGCAGTACTTC
CASSYGTSSYEQYF
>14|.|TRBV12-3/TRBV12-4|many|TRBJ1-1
TGTGCCAGCAGTTTATCAGGGGTCGACACTGAAGCTTTCTTT
CASSLSGVDTEAFF
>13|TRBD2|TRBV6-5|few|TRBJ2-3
TGTGCCAGCAGGACGGGGGGGAAAGATACGCAGTATTTT
CASRTGGKDTQYF
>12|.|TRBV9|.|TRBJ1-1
TGTGCCAGCAGCGCCCCCCGGGGGGAGGCTTTCTTT
CASSAPRGEAFF
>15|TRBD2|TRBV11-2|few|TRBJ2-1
TGTGCCAGCAGCTTAGTTGGGACTAGCGGCAATGAGCAGTTCTTC
CASSLVGTSGNEQFF
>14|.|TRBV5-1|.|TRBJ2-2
TGCGCCAGCAGCTTGGTTCCAAACACCGGGGAGCTGTTTTTT
CASSLVPNTGELFF
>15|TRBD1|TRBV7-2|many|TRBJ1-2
TGTGCCAGCAGCTTAGTGTCAGGGGGCAAGAATGGCTACACCTTC
CASSLVSGGKNGYTF
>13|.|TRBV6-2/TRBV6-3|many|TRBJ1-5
TGTGCCAGCCGTGGGGGGGGCAATCAGCCCCAGCATTTT
CASRGGGNQPQHF
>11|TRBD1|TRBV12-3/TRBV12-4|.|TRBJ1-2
TGTGCCAGCAGTTTACGACAGGGAAGCACCTTC
CASSLRQGSTF
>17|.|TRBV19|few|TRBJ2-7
TGTGCCAGTAGTATAGATGGGGCCGGACAGTCCTCCTACGAGCAGTACTTC
CASSIDGAGQSSYEQYF
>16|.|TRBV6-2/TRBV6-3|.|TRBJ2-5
TGTGCCAGCAGTTACCCCCGCCGAGGGGCTGAGGAGACCCAGTACTTC
CASSYPRRGAEETQYF
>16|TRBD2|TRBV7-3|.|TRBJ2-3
TGTGCCAGCAGCTCCCCTCTAGCGGGGGGCACAGATACGCAGTATTTT
CASSSPLAGGTDTQYF
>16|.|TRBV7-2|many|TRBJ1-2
TGTGCCAGCAGCTTATGGGGGACACGAGCTAACTATGGCTACACCTTC
CASSLWGTRANYGYTF
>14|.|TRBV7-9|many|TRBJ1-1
TGTGCCAGCACCCTTTCGACCGCGGGCACTGAAGCTTTCTTT
CASTLSTAGTEAFF
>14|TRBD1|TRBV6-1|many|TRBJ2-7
TGTGCCAGCAGTGGGGGACAGGACTTCTACGAGCAGTACTTC
CASSGGQDFYEQYF
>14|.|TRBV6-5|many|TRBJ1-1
TGTGCCAGCAGTTACTCGTCGGTGAACACTGAAGCTTTCTTT
CASSYSSVNTEAFF
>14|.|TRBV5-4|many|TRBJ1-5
TGTGCCAGCAGCTTACAGGGTCGCGACCAGCCCCAGCATTTT
CASSLQGRDQPQHF
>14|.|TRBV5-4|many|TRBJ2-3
TGTGCCAGCAGCTTGGCGGGTAGCACAGATACGCAGTATTTT
CASSLAGSTDTQYF
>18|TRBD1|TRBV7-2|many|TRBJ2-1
TGTGCCAGCAGCTTAGGGCCTTACAGGGGACCGAACTACAATGAGCAGTTCTTC
CASSLGPYRGPNYNEQFF
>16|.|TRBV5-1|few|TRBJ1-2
TGCGCCAGCAGCTTGGCGCGAGGACTGTCGTCATATGGCTACACCTTC
CASSLARGLSSYGYTF
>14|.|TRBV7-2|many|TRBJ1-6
TGTGCCAGCAGAAGGCAGGGTGGTAATTCACCCCTCCACTTT
CASRRQGGNSPLHF
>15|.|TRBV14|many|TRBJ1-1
TGTGCCAGCAGCCAGATTGAGAAGGGGTACACTGAAGCTTTCTTT
CASSQIEKGYTEAFF
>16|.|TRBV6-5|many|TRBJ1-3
TGTGCCAGCAGTTACTCCCGACAGGTCTCTGGAAACACCATATATTTT
CASSYSRQVSGNTIYF
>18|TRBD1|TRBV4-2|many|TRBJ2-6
TGTGCCAGCAGCCAAGATCGGGACAGCCGCTCTGGGGCCAACGTCCTGACTTTC
CASSQDRDSRSGANVLTF
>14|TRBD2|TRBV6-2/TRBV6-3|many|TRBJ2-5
TGTGCCAGCAGTACGGGACTAGAAGGAGAGACCCAGTACTTC
CASSTGLEGETQYF
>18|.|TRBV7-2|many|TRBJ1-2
TGTGCCAGCAGCTTAGGGGTTTTGGGACTCAAAACAAACTATGGCTACACCTTC
CASSLGVLGLKTNYGYTF
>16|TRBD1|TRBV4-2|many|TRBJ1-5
TGTGCCAGCAGCCAAGATCCGGGACAGGGGGAATGGCCCCAGCATTTT
CASSQDPGQGEWPQHF
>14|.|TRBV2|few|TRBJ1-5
TGTGCCAGCAGGATTATACAGGGAAATCAGCCCCAGCATTTT
CASRIIQGNQPQHF
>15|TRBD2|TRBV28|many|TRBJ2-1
TGTGCCAGCAGTTTAGCCGGGGGGTCCTACAATGAGCAGTTCTTC
CASSLAGGSYNEQFF
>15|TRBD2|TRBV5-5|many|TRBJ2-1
TGTGCCAGCAGCTCTGGGACTAGCCGTTACAATGAGCAGTTCTTC
CASSSGTSRYNEQFF
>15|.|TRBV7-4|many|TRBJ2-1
TGTGCCAGCAGCTTTAGCATCTCTAGCTACAATGAGCAGTTCTTC
CASSFSISSYNEQFF
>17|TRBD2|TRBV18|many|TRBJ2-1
TGTGCCAGCTCACCATGGATTGGCGGGGGGGCCAGAAATGAGCAGTTCTTC
CASSPWIGGGARNEQFF
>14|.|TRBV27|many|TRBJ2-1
TGTGCCAGCAGTTTAACCACAGGTATAGGTGAGCAGTTCTTC
CASSLTTGIGEQFF
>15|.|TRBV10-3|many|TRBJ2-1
TGTGCCATAGGACCCGGGGGACTTACCTACAATGAGCAGTTCTTC
CAIGPGGLTYNEQFF
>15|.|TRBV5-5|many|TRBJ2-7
TGTGCCAGCAGCTTGCAGGGCCATCCAAGGTACGAGCAGTACTTC
CASSLQGHPRYEQYF
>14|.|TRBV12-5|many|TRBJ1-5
TGTGCTAGTGGTTCGGAGCGGGGCAATCAGCCCCAGCATTTT
CASGSERGNQPQHF
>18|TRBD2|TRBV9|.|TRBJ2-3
TGTGCCAGCAGCGAAGCGGGGGGGCCACCCGCTGGCGCAGATACGCAGTATTTT
CASSEAGGPPAGADTQYF